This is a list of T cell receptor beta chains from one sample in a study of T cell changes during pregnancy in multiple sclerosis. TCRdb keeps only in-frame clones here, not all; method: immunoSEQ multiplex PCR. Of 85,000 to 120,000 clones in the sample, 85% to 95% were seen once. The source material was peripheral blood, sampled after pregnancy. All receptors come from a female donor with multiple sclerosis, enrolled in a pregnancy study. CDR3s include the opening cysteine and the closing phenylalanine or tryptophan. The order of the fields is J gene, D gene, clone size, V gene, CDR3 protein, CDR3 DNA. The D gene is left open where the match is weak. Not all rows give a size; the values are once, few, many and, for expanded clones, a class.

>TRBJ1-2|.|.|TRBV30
CAWSPRATDGYTF
TGTGCCTGGAGTCCCAGGGCGACGGATGGCTACACCTTC
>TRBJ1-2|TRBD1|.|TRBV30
CAYSGGDYGYTF
TGTGCATACTCAGGGGGCGACTATGGCTACACCTTC
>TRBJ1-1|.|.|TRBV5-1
CASKRDMNTEAFF
TGCGCCAGCAAGCGGGACATGAACACTGAAGCTTTCTTT
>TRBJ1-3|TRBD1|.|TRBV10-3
CAISGRTGAVIDTIYF
TGTGCCATCAGTGGGAGGACAGGCGCCGTCATCGACACCATATATTTT
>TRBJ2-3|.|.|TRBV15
CATSDPGATDTQYF
TGTGCCACCAGCGATCCAGGGGCGACAGATACGCAGTATTTT
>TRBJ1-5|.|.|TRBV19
CASSRSGVNQPQHF
TGTGCCAGTAGCCGATCGGGGGTCAATCAGCCCCAGCATTTT
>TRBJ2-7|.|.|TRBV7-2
CASSYPAGWQYF
TGTGCCAGCAGCTACCCGGCGGGATGGCAGTACTTC
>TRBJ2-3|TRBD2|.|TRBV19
CASTSAPGTSGTDTQYF
TGTGCCAGTACCTCCGCCCCCGGGACTAGCGGCACAGATACGCAGTATTTT
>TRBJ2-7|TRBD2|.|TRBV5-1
CASSLEGGVYEQYF
TGCGCCAGCAGCTTGGAGGGAGGGGTCTACGAGCAGTACTTC
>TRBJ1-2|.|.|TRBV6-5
CASRGADPVNYGYTF
TGTGCCAGCAGAGGGGCAGACCCCGTTAACTATGGCTACACCTTC
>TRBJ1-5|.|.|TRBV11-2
CASSRVLNQPQHF
TGTGCCAGCAGCCGGGTCCTTAATCAGCCCCAGCATTTT
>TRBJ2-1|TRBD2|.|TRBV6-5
CASSRTSGILGRFF
TGTGCCAGCAGTAGGACTAGCGGGATCCTAGGCCGGTTCTTC
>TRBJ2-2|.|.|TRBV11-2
CASSLVRYTGELFF
TGTGCCAGCAGCTTAGTCAGGTACACCGGGGAGCTGTTTTTT
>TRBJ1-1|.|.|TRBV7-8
CASSAQGPSTEAFF
TGTGCCAGCAGCGCTCAGGGTCCGTCGACTGAAGCTTTCTTT
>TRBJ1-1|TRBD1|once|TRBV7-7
CASSLDRDTEAFF
TGTGCCAGCAGCCTCGACAGGGACACTGAAGCTTTCTTT
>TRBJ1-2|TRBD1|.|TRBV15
CATSRLRQGAWGYTF
TGTGCCACCAGCAGGCTGAGACAGGGGGCGTGGGGCTACACCTTC
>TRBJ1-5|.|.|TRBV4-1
CASSPGFDRAYQPQHF
TGCGCCAGCAGCCCTGGATTCGACAGAGCATATCAGCCCCAGCATTTT
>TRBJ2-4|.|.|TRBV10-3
CAISDEGRRAKNIQYF
TGTGCCATCAGTGATGAGGGGAGGAGGGCCAAAAACATTCAGTACTTC
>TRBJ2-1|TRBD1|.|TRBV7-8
CASSLGAAQGPYNEQFF
TGTGCCAGCAGCTTAGGGGCCGCACAGGGGCCTTACAATGAGCAGTTCTTC
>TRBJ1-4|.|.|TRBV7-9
CASSPWARGGNEKLFF
TGTGCCAGCAGCCCCTGGGCAAGGGGGGGAAATGAAAAACTGTTTTTT
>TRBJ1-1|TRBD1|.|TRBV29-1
CSVLRGDTEAFF
TGCAGCGTCCTCAGGGGGGACACTGAAGCTTTCTTT
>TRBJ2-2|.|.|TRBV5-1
CASSRERNTGELFF
TGCGCCAGCAGCAGGGAGAGGAACACCGGGGAGCTGTTTTTT